This record concerns one TCR beta chain sequence. This specimen comes from a study of glioma-infiltrating T cells after dendritic cell vaccination. The germline CDR1 and CDR2 sequences are SGDLS and YYNGEE. This CDR3 comprises 15 residues. Trimming took 6 bases from V and 5 from J; bases not matched to a gene: 13. Time point denoted: after dendritic cell vaccination, including at tumor progression/relapse. Isocitrate dehydrogenase mutation was absent in all glioblastoma patients. Generated by immunoSEQ multiplex PCR, the TCRdb table keeps only in-frame clones and is missing some. The table lists 75,000 to 85,000 clones, about nine tenths of them singletons, with around 2.4% in the top ten.

Here the sequenced sample was blood, taken after dendritic cell vaccination. The clonotype was recovered from a human donor with glioblastoma. The rearrangement links TRBV9 to TRBJ2-5; TRBD2 agrees at 7 bases. This chain's CDR3 is CASNSSGMVGETQYF. The CDR3, as DNA: TGTGCCAGCAACTCAAGCGGGATGGTGGGGGAGACCCAGTACTTC.